The 27 T cell receptor beta chains below were found in one sample sequenced in a study of shared clonotypes between healthy human individuals. Clones were read by immunoSEQ multiplex PCR, and TCRdb kept only the in-frame ones, dropping some. Here the sample spans 900,000 to 1,200,000 clones, approximately 80% being singletons. The sample taken for sequencing was memory CD4+ T cells from PBMCs. Subset described: CD45RA-negative fraction. These receptors all come from a man between 18 and 29 years old in good health. Some clones in this sample may be carry-over from other donors' samples.

The V and J genes are TRBV5-1 and TRBJ2-7; 13 nucleotides agree with TRBD2. V lost 4 bases, J lost 3 bases, and 7 bases stayed unmatched. Germline V lookup: CDR1 SGHRS, CDR2 YFSETQ. The CDR3 sequence is 16 residues long. Here the CDR3 reads CASSPGTSGTLYEQYF. CDR3 sequence (DNA): TGCGCCAGCAGCCCTGGGACTAGCGGGACTCTCTACGAGCAGTACTTC.

This clone was seen just once. The chain couples TRBV14 to TRBJ2-5; 12 bases are a match to TRBD2. Germline V gene lookup returns CDR1 SGHDN and CDR2 FVKESK. V shed 0 bases, J shed 0 bases, and the junction held 8 bases outside the gene matches. This CDR3 has 19 residues. CDR3: CASSQEDFGLAGYQETQYF. The CDR3 nucleotides read TGTGCCAGCAGCCAAGAGGATTTTGGACTAGCGGGGTACCAAGAGACCCAGTACTTC.

The CDR3 coding sequence is TGTGCCAGCAGGTCCACCGCGGCGAGCACCGGGGAGCTGTTTTTT. Translating it yields CASRSTAASTGELFF. V is TRBV11-2 and J is TRBJ2-2; unclear D gene. The germline V gene encodes CDR1 SGHAT and CDR2 FQNNGV. The CDR3 consists of 15 residues. V gave up 6 bases and J gave up 4 bases, with 15 bases separating them.

V is TRBV5-1 and J is TRBJ2-2; 11 bases match TRBD1. The germline CDR1 and CDR2 sequences are SGHRS and YFSETQ. Germline trimming cut 4 bases from V and 5 bases from J; bases unmatched to any gene: 7. The length of the CDR3 is 16 residues. CDR3 nucleotides: TGCGCCAGCAGCACGCCCGGGACAGGGGGAACCGGGGAGCTGTTTTTT. Amino acids: CASSTPGTGGTGELFF.

The V and J genes are TRBV19 and TRBJ1-2; 7 bases align to TRBD1. Germline V lookup: CDR1 LNHDA, CDR2 SQIVND (reference sequence). The ends lost 4 bases at V and 8 bases at J; junction bases unmatched: 10. The CDR3 runs 14 residues. DNA of the CDR3: TGTGCCAGTAGTAGACAGGGCGAAGAGACGGGCTACACCTTC. Protein sequence: CASSRQGEETGYTF.

This clone occurred a few times. The chain combines TRBV28 with TRBJ1-4; 9 positions match TRBD1. The CDR3 covers 15 residues. Per the germline V gene, CDR1 is MDHEN and CDR2 is SYDVKM. The V segment lost 2 bases and the J segment 5 bases; nucleotides outside the gene matches: 3. The CDR3 here is CASSLHDRGNEKLFF. In nucleotides, the CDR3 is TGTGCCAGCAGTTTACACGACAGGGGGAATGAAAAACTGTTTTTT. Complete variable domain (other parts from reference TRBV28 and TRBJ1-4): DVKVTQSSRYLVKRTGEKVFLECVQDMDHENMFWYRQDPGLGLRLIYFSYDVKMKEKGDIPEGYSVSREKKERFSLILESASTNQTSMYLCASSLHDRGNEKLFFGSGTQLSVL.

V gene TRBV28 combines with J gene TRBJ1-3; TRBD1 might be the D (6 bases). V lost 6 bases and J 0 bases, leaving 12 bases between the germline ends. Germline-derived CDR1 and CDR2 are MDHEN and SYDVKM. The CDR3 spans 15 residues. In DNA form, the CDR3 reads TGTGCCAGCAGGATGACAGGCCTCTCTGGAAACACCATATATTTT. Amino acids: CASRMTGLSGNTIYF.

The gene calls are TRBV19 and TRBJ2-5, with D perhaps being TRBD1 or TRBD2 (6 bases each). Germline V gene sequence: CDR1 LNHDA, CDR2 SQIVND (reference sequence). This CDR3 region has 14 residues. V was clipped by 0 bases and J by 6 bases, with 11 bases between them. The CDR3 coding sequence is TGTGCCAGTAGTATAGAATACGGGGGCAAGACCCAGTACTTC. Amino acids: CASSIEYGGKTQYF.

The chain has TRBV5-6 and TRBJ1-3, with D perhaps matching TRBD1 (5 bases). CDR3 size: 14 residues. Trimming cost V 0 bases and J 2 bases, with 6 bases left between them. The germline V gene has CDR1 SGHDT and CDR2 YYEEEE. As DNA, the CDR3 is TGTGCCAGCAGCTTGGGCAGGGCTGGAAACACCATATATTTT. Its protein is CASSLGRAGNTIYF.

The chain links TRBV7-2 to TRBJ1-2; D possibly corresponds to TRBD1 (5 bases). The CDR3 sequence is 15 residues long. Deletions cut 3 bases from V and 4 bases from J, with 15 bases between. Germline lookup yields CDR1 SGHTA and CDR2 FQGNSA. The CDR3 region has the DNA TGTGCCAGCAGCTTTCCCCCGGGACGCACCTATGGCTACACCTTC. The encoded protein is CASSFPPGRTYGYTF.

The J gene is TRBJ1-3, the V gene TRBV5-1; a possible D gene is TRBD1 (5 bases). Trimming left V 4 bases short and J 0 bases short, with 8 bases between. CDR3 size: 14 residues. Germline values: CDR1 SGHRS, CDR2 YFSETQ. The CDR3 sequence is CASSGDGSGNTIYF. In DNA, the CDR3 is TGCGCCAGCAGCGGGGACGGCTCTGGAAACACCATATATTTT.

This clone appeared a single time. The chain combines TRBV6-5 with TRBJ2-7, with D possibly matching TRBD2 (5 bases). The V gene's germline CDR1 is MNHEY and CDR2 SVGAGI. V lost 0 bases and J 7 bases, leaving 16 bases between the germline ends. The CDR3 is made up of 15 amino acids. The CDR3 nucleotides read TGTGCCAGCAGTTACTCACGCAGGAGGTCGGGGGAGCAGTACTTC. Its protein is CASSYSRRRSGEQYF.

The chain is built from TRBV5-1 and TRBJ2-1; TRBD1 matches at 8 bases. CDR3 size: 15 residues. Germline trimming cut 4 bases from V and 3 bases from J; bases unmatched to any gene: 6. Germline values: CDR1 SGHRS, CDR2 YFSETQ. This CDR3 is CASSPGQGFYNEQFF. The CDR3 DNA reads as TGCGCCAGCAGCCCTGGACAGGGTTTCTACAATGAGCAGTTCTTC. Combining the CDR3 with reference TRBV5-1 and TRBJ2-1 gives the whole variable domain KAGVTQTPRYLIKTRGQQVTLSCSPISGHRSVSWYQQTPGQGLQFLFEYFSETQRNKGNFPGRFSGRQFSNSRSEMNVSTLELGDSALYLCASSPGQGFYNEQFFGPGTRLTVL.

The chain is built from TRBV27 and TRBJ2-6, with a weak D call TRBD1 (6 bases). V gave up 5 bases and J gave up 1 base, with 15 bases separating them. Germline loops: CDR1 MNHEY, CDR2 SMNVEV (reference sequence). This CDR3 spans 17 amino acids. The CDR3 reads CASSTGLGISGANVLTF. DNA of the CDR3: TGTGCCAGCAGTACAGGGTTAGGAATTTCTGGGGCCAACGTCCTGACTTTC.

The chain carries TRBV19 and TRBJ2-7; 10 nucleotides agree with TRBD1. The trim removed 5 bases at V and 5 bases at J, leaving 6 bases unmatched. The CDR3 is made up of 14 amino acids. Germline CDR1 reads LNHDA; CDR2 reads SQIVND (reference sequence). The CDR3 DNA sequence: TGTGCCAGTAGTCCTCGGGACAGGGGCCACGAGCAGTACTTC. Its translation: CASSPRDRGHEQYF.

The rearrangement links TRBV30 to TRBJ2-1; 10 bases align to TRBD2. Germline CDR1 and CDR2: GTSNPN and SVGIG (reference sequence). The CDR3 has 17 residues. Trimming at V came to 4 bases and at J to 0 bases, leaving 9 bases not matched to a gene. The DNA for the CDR3 is TGTGCCTGGATGGGACTAGCGTTGGAAAGCTCCTACAATGAGCAGTTCTTC. It codes for CAWMGLALESSYNEQFF.

This chain connects TRBV10-1 to TRBJ2-5; D not certain. The V gene lost 3 bases and the J gene lost 13 bases, with 6 bases spanning the gap. The germline CDR1 and CDR2 sequences are WNHNN and SYGVQD (reference sequence). The CDR3 has 9 residues. The chain's CDR3 is CASSEPRYF. The CDR3 bases are TGCGCCAGCAGTGAACCTCGGTACTTC.

In its sample, this clone was seen once. The CDR3 coding sequence is TGTGCCAGCAGGCAGGGGGCTGGAAACACCATATATTTT. It codes for CASRQGAGNTIYF. The V and J genes are TRBV2 and TRBJ1-3; TRBD1 matches at 7 bases. V lost 6 bases, J lost 2 bases, and 1 base stayed unmatched. Germline V gene data show CDR1 as SNHLY and CDR2 as FYNNEI. CDR3 length: 13 residues.

This chain uses TRBV6-1 with TRBJ1-5, with D unclear. Trimming shortened V by 5 bases and J by 3 bases, and 8 bases separated the two germline ends. Per germline, CDR1 MNHNS and CDR2 SASEGT. There are 13 residues in the CDR3. CDR3: CASSTSLNQPQHF. Here the CDR3 DNA reads TGTGCCAGCAGTACCAGCCTCAATCAGCCCCAGCATTTT.

This clone was seen only once. The same CDR3 arises from other DNA sequences in this sample as well. This chain uses TRBV29-1 with TRBJ2-7; 8 nucleotides agree with TRBD1. Germline CDR1 is SQVTM and CDR2 is ANQGSEA. Trimming cost V 6 bases and J 2 bases; bases outside gene matches: 3. The CDR3 totals 12 residues. The CDR3, as DNA: TGCAGCGTGAGGACAGGGACCTACGAGCAGTACTTC. It is translated as CSVRTGTYEQYF.

The gene calls are TRBV7-2 and TRBJ2-5; D may be TRBD1 (6 bases). V dropped 4 bases and J dropped 5 bases, with 14 bases sitting between them. The germline V gene encodes CDR1 SGHTA and CDR2 FQGNSA. The CDR3 extends over 14 amino acids. CDR3 region: CASSSYRDSETQYF. The CDR3 DNA is TGTGCCAGCAGCTCATACAGGGATTCGGAGACCCAGTACTTC.

Here the CDR3 DNA reads TGTGCCACCAGCAGACGGGACAGGTATGAGCAGTTCTTC. Its protein product is CATSRRDRYEQFF. The V gene is TRBV15, the J gene TRBJ2-1; 8 bases match TRBD1. The CDR3 length is 13 residues. The ends lost 2 bases at V and 8 bases at J; junction bases unmatched: 2. The germline gives CDR1 LNHNV, CDR2 YYDKDF (reference sequence).

The CDR3 protein is CASRTSGRLYTGELFF. The DNA for the CDR3 is TGTGCCAGCAGGACTAGCGGGAGGCTTTACACCGGGGAGCTGTTTTTT. The chain joins TRBV7-9 to TRBJ2-2, with TRBD2 matching over 13 bases. This CDR3 is built from 16 residues. Germline assignment: CDR1 SEHNR and CDR2 FQNEAQ (reference sequence). After removal of 6 bases from V and 3 bases from J, the junction contained 4 bases not matched to a gene.

CDR3 in DNA: TGTGCCAGCAGCACAACAGGGTGGGCTTTCTTT. Its translation: CASSTTGWAFF. The rearrangement joins TRBV11-2 to TRBJ1-1; TRBD1 is a possible D gene (6 bases). CDR1 is SGHAT, CDR2 FQNNGV, per germline. The V gene lost 5 bases and the J gene lost 11 bases, with 12 bases spanning the gap. The CDR3 sequence is 11 residues long.

CDR3 sequence (DNA): TGTGCCAGCAGCCCGTCCGGAGATACGCAGTATTTT. It translates to CASSPSGDTQYF. This chain uses TRBV7-3 with TRBJ2-3; D not resolved. Germline lookup yields CDR1 SGHTA and CDR2 FQGTGA. The CDR3 is made up of 12 amino acids. Trimming took off 5 bases at V and 5 bases at J, with 8 bases between the two ends.

J is TRBJ2-5 and V is TRBV15; D is perhaps TRBD2 (5 bases). The germline V and J ends were trimmed by 0 bases and 5 bases, with 10 bases remaining between them. Germline CDR1 LNHNV, CDR2 YYDKDF (reference sequence). This CDR3 region has 14 residues. CDR3 region: CATSRDSGIETQYF. The CDR3 DNA reads as TGTGCCACCAGCAGAGATTCCGGGATCGAGACCCAGTACTTC. Full variable domain (rest looked up from reference TRBV15 and TRBJ2-5): DAMVIQNPRYQVTQFGKPVTLSCSQTLNHNVMYWYQQKSSQAPKLLFHYYDKDFNNEADTPDNFQSRRPNTSFCFLDIRSPGLGDTAMYLCATSRDSGIETQYFGPGTRLLVL.

J is TRBJ2-1 and V is TRBV10-1; D gene ambiguous. The ends were cut back, 2 bases at V and 4 bases at J, with 6 bases in the middle. Germline CDR1 WNHNN, CDR2 SYGVQD (reference sequence). The CDR3 runs 13 residues. CDR3 residues: CASSERRYNEQFF. The CDR3 DNA reads as TGCGCCAGCAGTGAGCGGCGGTACAATGAGCAGTTCTTC.